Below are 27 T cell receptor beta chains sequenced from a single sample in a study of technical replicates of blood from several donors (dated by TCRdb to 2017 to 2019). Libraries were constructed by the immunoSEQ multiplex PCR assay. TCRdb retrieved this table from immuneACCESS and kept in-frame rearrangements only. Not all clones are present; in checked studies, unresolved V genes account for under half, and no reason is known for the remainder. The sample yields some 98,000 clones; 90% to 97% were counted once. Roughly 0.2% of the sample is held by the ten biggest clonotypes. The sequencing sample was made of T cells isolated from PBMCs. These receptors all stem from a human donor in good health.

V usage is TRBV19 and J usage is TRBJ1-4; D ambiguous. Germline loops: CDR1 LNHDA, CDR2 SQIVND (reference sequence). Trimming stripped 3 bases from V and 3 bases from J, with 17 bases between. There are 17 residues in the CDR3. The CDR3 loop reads CASSIHPPGIANEKLFF. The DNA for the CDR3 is TGTGCCAGTAGTATCCATCCACCGGGAATAGCTAATGAAAAACTGTTTTTT.

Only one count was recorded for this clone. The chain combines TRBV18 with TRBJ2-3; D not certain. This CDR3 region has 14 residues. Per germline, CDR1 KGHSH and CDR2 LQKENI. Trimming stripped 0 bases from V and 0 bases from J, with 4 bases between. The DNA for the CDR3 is TGTGCCAGCTCACCACCGAGGAGCACAGATACGCAGTATTTT. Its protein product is CASSPPRSTDTQYF.

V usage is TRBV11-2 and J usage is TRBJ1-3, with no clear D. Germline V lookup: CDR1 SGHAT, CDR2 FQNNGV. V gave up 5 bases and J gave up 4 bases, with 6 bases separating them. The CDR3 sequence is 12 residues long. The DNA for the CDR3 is TGTGCCAGCAGCCCGCGGGGAAACACCATATATTTT. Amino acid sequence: CASSPRGNTIYF.

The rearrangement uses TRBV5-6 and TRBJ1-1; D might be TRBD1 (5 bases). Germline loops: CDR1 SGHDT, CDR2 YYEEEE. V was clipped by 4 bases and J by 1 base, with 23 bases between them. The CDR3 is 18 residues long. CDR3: CASSQFISRQGKNTEAFF. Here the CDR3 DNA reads TGTGCCAGCAGCCAATTTATATCGAGGCAGGGAAAGAACACTGAAGCTTTCTTT.

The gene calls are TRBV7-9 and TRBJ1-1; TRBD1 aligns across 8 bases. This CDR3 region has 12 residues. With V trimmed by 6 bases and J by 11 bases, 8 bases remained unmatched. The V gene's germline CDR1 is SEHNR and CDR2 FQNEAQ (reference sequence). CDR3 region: CASSSGGGSAFF. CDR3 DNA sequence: TGTGCCAGCAGTTCAGGGGGCGGGTCGGCTTTCTTT.

In DNA, the CDR3 is TGCGCCAGCAGCCACTGGCCCAGGGGGCAGGGGTGGAATTCACCCCTCCACTTT. It is translated as CASSHWPRGQGWNSPLHF. J is TRBJ1-6 and V is TRBV4-1, with 8 bases matching TRBD1. J gave up 7 bases and V 3 bases, and 14 bases lay outside the gene matches. In germline, CDR1 is MGHRA, CDR2 YSYEKL. The CDR3 spans 18 residues.

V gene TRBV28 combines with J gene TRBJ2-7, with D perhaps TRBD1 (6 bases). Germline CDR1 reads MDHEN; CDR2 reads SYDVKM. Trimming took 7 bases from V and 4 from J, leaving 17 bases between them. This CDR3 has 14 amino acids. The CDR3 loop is CASTEPGQAYEQYF. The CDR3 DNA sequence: TGTGCCAGCACAGAACCGGGACAAGCTTACGAGCAGTACTTC.

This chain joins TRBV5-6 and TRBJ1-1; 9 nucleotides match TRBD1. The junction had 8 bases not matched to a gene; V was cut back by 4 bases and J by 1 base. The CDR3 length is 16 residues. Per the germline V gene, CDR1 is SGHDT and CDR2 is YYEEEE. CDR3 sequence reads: CASSPRTGAENTEAFF. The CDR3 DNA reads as TGTGCCAGCAGCCCGCGGACAGGGGCCGAGAACACTGAAGCTTTCTTT. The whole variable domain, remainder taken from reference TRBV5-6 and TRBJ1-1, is DAGVTQSPTHLIKTRGQQVTLRCSPKSGHDTVSWYQQALGQGPQFIFQYYEEEERQRGNFPDRFSGHQFPNYSSELNVNALLLGDSALYLCASSPRTGAENTEAFFGQGTRLTVV.

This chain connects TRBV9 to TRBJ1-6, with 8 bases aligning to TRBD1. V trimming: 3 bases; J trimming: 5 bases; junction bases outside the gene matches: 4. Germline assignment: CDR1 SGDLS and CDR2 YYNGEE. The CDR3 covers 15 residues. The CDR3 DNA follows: TGTGCCAGCAGCGGGACAGGGTTTGATAATTCACCCCTCCACTTT. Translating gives CASSGTGFDNSPLHF.

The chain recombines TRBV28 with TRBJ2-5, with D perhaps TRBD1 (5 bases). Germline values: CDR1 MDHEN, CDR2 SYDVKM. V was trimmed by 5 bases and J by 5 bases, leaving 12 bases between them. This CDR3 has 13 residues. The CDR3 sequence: CASSVGVEETQYF. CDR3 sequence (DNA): TGTGCCAGCAGTGTAGGGGTAGAGGAGACCCAGTACTTC.

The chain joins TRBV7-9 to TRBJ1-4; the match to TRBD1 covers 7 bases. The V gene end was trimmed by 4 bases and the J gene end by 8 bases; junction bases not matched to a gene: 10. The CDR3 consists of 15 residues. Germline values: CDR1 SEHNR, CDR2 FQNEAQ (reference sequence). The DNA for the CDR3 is TGTGCCAGCAGCTCCCCCGACAGGGAGGTCGAAAAACTGTTTTTT. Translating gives CASSSPDREVEKLFF.

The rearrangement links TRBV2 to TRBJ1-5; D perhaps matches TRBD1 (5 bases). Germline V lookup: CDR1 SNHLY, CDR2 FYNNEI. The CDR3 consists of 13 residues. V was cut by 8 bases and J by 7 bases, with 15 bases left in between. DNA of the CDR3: TGTGCCAGCTCCCCGGGACTCCAACAGCCCCAGCATTTT. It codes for CASSPGLQQPQHF.

In DNA form, the CDR3 reads TGTGCCAGCGGTCCGGGACTACCGTCCTTCCAGTACTTC. Protein: CASGPGLPSFQYF. The rearrangement uses TRBV11-3 and TRBJ2-5, with TRBD2 identical over 7 bases. The CDR3 is 13 amino acids. Germline loops: CDR1 SGHNT, CDR2 YENEEA. V gave up 8 bases and J gave up 10 bases; unmatched junction bases: 13.

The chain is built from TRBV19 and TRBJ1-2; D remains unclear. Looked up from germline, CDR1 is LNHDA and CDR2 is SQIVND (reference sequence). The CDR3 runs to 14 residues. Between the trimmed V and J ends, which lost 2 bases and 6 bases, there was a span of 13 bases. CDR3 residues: CASSIRGLKDGYTF. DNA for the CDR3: TGTGCCAGTAGTATAAGAGGGCTTAAGGATGGCTACACCTTC.

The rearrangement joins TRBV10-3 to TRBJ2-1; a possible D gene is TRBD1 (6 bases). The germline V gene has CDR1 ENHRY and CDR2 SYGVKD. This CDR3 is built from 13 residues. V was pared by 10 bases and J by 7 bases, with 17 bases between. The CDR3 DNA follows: TGTGCCACAGGGGCTAGCACCCTGAATGAGCAGTTCTTC. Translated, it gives CATGASTLNEQFF.

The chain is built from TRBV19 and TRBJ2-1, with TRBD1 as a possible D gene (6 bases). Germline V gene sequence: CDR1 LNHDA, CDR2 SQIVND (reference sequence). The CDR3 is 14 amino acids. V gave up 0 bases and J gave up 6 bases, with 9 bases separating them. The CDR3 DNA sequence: TGTGCCAGTAGTATAGACGCCAGGGGCAATGAGCAGTTCTTC. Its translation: CASSIDARGNEQFF.

The CDR3 region has the DNA TGTGCCAGCAGTGAGGTGGGCAGTTTCTACGAGCAGTACTTC. This sequence encodes CASSEVGSFYEQYF. The rearrangement links TRBV6-1 to TRBJ2-7; D uncertain. This CDR3 has 14 residues. Germline CDR1 reads MNHNS; CDR2 reads SASEGT. Between the trimmed V and J ends, which lost 3 bases and 3 bases, there was a span of 12 bases.

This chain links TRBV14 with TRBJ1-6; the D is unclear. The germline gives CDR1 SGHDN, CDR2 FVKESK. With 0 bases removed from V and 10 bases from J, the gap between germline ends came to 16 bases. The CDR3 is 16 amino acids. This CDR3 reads CASSQDLRVGISPLHF. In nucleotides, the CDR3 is TGTGCCAGCAGCCAAGATCTCCGGGTAGGAATCTCACCCCTCCACTTT.

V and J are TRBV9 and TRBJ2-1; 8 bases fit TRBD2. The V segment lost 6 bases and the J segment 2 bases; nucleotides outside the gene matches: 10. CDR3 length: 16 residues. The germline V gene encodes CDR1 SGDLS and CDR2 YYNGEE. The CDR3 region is CASNVIAGPTYNEQFF. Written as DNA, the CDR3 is TGTGCCAGCAACGTTATAGCGGGACCCACCTACAATGAGCAGTTCTTC.

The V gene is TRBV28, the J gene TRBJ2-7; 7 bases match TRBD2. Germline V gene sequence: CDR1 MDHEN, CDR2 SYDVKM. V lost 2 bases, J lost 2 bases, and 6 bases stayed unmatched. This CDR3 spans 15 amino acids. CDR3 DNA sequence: TGTGCCAGCAGTTTAGGGGGGGGAGGGACCTACGAGCAGTACTTC. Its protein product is CASSLGGGGTYEQYF.

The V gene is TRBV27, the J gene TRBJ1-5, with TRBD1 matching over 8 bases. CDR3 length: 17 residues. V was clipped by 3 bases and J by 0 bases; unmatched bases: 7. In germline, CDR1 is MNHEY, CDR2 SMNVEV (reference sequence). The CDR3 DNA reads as TGTGCCAGCAGTTTTAAAGGGACAGGTATTAGCAATCAGCCCCAGCATTTT. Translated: CASSFKGTGISNQPQHF.

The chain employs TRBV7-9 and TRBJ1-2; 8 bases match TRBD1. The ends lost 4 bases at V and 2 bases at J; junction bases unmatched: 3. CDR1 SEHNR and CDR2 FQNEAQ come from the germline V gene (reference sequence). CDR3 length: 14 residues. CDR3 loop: CASSSRQGNYGYTF. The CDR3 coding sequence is TGTGCCAGCAGCTCTCGACAGGGGAACTATGGCTACACCTTC.

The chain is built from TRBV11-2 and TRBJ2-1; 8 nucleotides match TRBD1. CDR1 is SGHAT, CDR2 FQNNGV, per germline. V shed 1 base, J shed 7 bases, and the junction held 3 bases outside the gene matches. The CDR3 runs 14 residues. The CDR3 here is CASSLGQGSNEQFF. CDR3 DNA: TGTGCCAGCAGCTTAGGACAGGGGTCAAATGAGCAGTTCTTC.

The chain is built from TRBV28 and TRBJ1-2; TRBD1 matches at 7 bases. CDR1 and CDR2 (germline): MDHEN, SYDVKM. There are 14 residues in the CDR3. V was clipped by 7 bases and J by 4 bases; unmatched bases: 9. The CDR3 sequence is CASTPGQLIYGYTF. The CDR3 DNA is TGTGCCAGCACCCCGGGACAGTTGATCTATGGCTACACCTTC.

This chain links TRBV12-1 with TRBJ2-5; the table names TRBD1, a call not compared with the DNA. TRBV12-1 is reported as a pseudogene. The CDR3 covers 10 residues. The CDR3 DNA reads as TGTGCCATTCAGGGGGGCCCTGGGTACTTC. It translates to CAIQGGPGYF.

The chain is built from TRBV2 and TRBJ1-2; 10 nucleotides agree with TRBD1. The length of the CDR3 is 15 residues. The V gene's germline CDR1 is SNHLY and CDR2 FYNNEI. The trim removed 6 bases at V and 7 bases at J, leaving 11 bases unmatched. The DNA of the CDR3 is TGTGCCAGCAGACCCGGGACAGGGGCGCTTTTTGGCTACACCTTC. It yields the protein CASRPGTGALFGYTF.

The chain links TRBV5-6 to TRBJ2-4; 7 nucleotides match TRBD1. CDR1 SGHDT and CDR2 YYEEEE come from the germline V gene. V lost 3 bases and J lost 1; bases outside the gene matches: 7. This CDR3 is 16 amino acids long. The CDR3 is CASSSVQGKAKNIQYF. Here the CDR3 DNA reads TGTGCCAGCAGCTCCGTACAGGGGAAGGCCAAAAACATTCAGTACTTC.